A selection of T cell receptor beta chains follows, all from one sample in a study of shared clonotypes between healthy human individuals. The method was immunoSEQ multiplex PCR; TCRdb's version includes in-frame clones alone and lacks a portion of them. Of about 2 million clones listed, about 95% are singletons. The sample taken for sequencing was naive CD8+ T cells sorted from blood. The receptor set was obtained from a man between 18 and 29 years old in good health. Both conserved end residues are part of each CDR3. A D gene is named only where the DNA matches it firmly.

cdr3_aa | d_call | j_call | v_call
CASSLSVFGNQPQHF | . | TRBJ1-5 | TRBV5-6
CASSLEGGGNQPQHF | . | TRBJ1-5 | TRBV7-9
CASSLGQGAHEQYF | . | TRBJ2-7 | TRBV7-2
CATEDGGSYEQYF | . | TRBJ2-7 | TRBV6-6
CASSSNDLKVSTEAFF | . | TRBJ1-1 | TRBV28
CASSVPRTGTGTVYNEQFF | TRBD1 | TRBJ2-1 | TRBV9
CARSGRADTQYF | TRBD2 | TRBJ2-3 | TRBV2
CASSPGSGYEQYF | . | TRBJ2-7 | TRBV14
CASRNAGGNAEKLFF | TRBD1 | TRBJ1-4 | TRBV2
CASSSSGGEHPYEQYF | TRBD2 | TRBJ2-7 | TRBV27
CASSPSGAPSQETQYF | . | TRBJ2-5 | TRBV28
CASSHRGNGEQYF | . | TRBJ2-7 | TRBV5-6
CASSPGLSGRDEQFF | . | TRBJ2-1 | TRBV5-4
CATSTDREGSYNSPLHF | TRBD1 | TRBJ1-6 | TRBV2
CASSLAGNSPLHF | . | TRBJ1-6 | TRBV5-1
CASAQGAGYNEQFF | TRBD1 | TRBJ2-1 | TRBV6-5
CASSPDGEQPQHF | . | TRBJ1-5 | TRBV27
CASTYSSGNTIYF | . | TRBJ1-3 | TRBV6-1
CASSTTGSRTGELFF | . | TRBJ2-2 | TRBV13
CASSLSLAKSQETQYF | . | TRBJ2-5 | TRBV7-9